These T cell receptor beta chains were read from a single sample in a study of T cell responses to AZD1222 COVID-19 vaccine. Sequenced by immunoSEQ multiplex PCR; TCRdb stores in-frame clones only, minus some. The sample contains 90,000 to 150,000 clones, over 75% of which appear only once. The sequencing used peripheral blood, collected 28 days after the second dose of the MenACWY control vaccine. The receptors shown here come from an adult who received the MenACWY meningococcal vaccine as a control. Both conserved end residues are part of each CDR3. A D gene is named only where the DNA matches it firmly. A clone size is listed for some rows: how often the clone was seen (once, few, many), or a class if it is expanded.

D	J	V	size	CDR3	DNA
.	TRBJ1-1	TRBV25-1	.	CASQQVNTEAFF	TGTGCCAGCCAACAAGTGAACACTGAAGCTTTCTTT
.	TRBJ1-4	TRBV18	.	CASSPPGRVRNEKLFF	TGTGCCAGCTCACCACCGGGTAGGGTGAGGAATGAAAAACTGTTTTTT
.	TRBJ1-4	TRBV18	.	CASSPPSLEKLFF	TGTGCCAGCTCACCACCTAGTTTAGAAAAACTGTTTTTT
TRBD2	TRBJ2-1	TRBV3-1/TRBV3-2	.	CASSQVSGRDHNEQFF	TGTGCCAGCAGCCAAGTTAGCGGGAGGGACCACAATGAGCAGTTCTTC
.	TRBJ2-3	TRBV27	.	CASSFLQESDTQYF	TGTGCCAGCAGTTTTTTACAGGAATCAGATACGCAGTATTTT
.	TRBJ1-1	TRBV6-4	.	CASSRFMNTEAFF	TGTGCCAGCTCTCGGTTTATGAACACTGAAGCTTTCTTT
.	TRBJ2-3	TRBV6-5	.	CASSYSGKSTDTQYF	TGTGCCAGCAGTTACTCTGGGAAAAGCACAGATACGCAGTATTTT
TRBD1	TRBJ2-1	TRBV4-1	.	CASSRPTGDEQFF	TGCGCCAGCAGCCGACCAACAGGGGATGAGCAGTTCTTC
TRBD1	TRBJ2-5	TRBV28	.	CASSSRVYQTRTGEETQYF	TGTGCCAGCAGTTCAAGAGTGTACCAAACAAGGACAGGGGAAGAGACCCAGTACTTC
TRBD1	TRBJ2-3	TRBV29-1	.	CSVGTASTDTQYF	TGCAGCGTGGGGACAGCTAGCACAGATACGCAGTATTTT
.	TRBJ1-5	TRBV5-5	.	CASSLLGKSDQPQHF	TGTGCCAGCAGCTTGTTAGGGAAAAGCGATCAGCCCCAGCATTTT
TRBD2	TRBJ2-3	TRBV5-6	.	CASSLRLAGVTDTQYF	TGTGCCAGCAGCCTAAGACTAGCGGGGGTGACAGATACGCAGTATTTT
.	TRBJ2-1	TRBV7-9	.	CASSGGRAPNSGQFF	TGTGCCAGCAGCGGGGGCAGGGCCCCAAACTCTGGGCAGTTCTTC
TRBD2	TRBJ2-2	TRBV27	.	CASSSGRLSGELFF	TGTGCCAGCAGTAGCGGGAGGTTATCCGGGGAGCTGTTTTTT
.	TRBJ1-1	TRBV5-1	.	CASSLGFSEAFF	TGCGCCAGCAGCTTGGGGTTTTCTGAAGCTTTCTTT
.	TRBJ1-3	TRBV20-1	.	CSASSRSGNTIYF	TGCAGTGCTAGTAGCCGCTCTGGAAACACCATATATTTT
TRBD2	TRBJ2-5	TRBV13	.	CASSGLAGGQETQYF	TGTGCCAGCAGCGGACTAGCGGGGGGACAAGAGACCCAGTACTTC
.	TRBJ1-2	TRBV5-5	once	CASSVGPGFSYGYTF	TGTGCCAGCAGCGTGGGTCCGGGATTTAGCTATGGCTACACCTTC
.	TRBJ1-1	TRBV19	.	CASSTPQGTSFF	TGTGCCAGTAGTACGCCTCAGGGTACGTCTTTCTTT
.	TRBJ1-6	TRBV4-3	.	CASSQEWGLRNSPLHF	TGCGCCAGCAGCCAAGAATGGGGACTCAGGAATTCACCCCTCCACTTT
.	TRBJ2-5	TRBV20-1	.	CSASPPAKETQYF	TGCAGTGCTAGTCCCCCAGCGAAAGAGACCCAGTACTTC
.	TRBJ1-4	TRBV2	.	CASRGTARNEKLFF	TGTGCCAGCAGGGGGACCGCTCGTAATGAAAAACTGTTTTTT
.	TRBJ1-1	TRBV5-1	once	CASSLEGRGANTEAFF	TGCGCCAGCAGCTTGGAAGGGCGGGGGGCTAACACTGAAGCTTTCTTT
.	TRBJ1-1	TRBV6-5	.	CASRRASNTEAFF	TGTGCCAGCAGGAGGGCGTCGAACACTGAAGCTTTCTTT
.	TRBJ1-1	TRBV6-5	.	CASRREGNTEAFF	TGTGCCAGCAGGAGGGAAGGGAACACTGAAGCTTTCTTT
.	TRBJ2-2	TRBV18	.	CASSPRPVETGELFF	TGTGCCAGCTCACCACGTCCGGTAGAAACCGGGGAGCTGTTTTTT
TRBD1	TRBJ2-5	TRBV9	.	CASSPRTGSRSYQETQYF	TGTGCCAGCAGCCCGAGGACAGGGTCCCGATCGTACCAAGAGACCCAGTACTTC
TRBD2	TRBJ2-7	TRBV2	.	CASSSSRTSRYEQYF	TGTGCCAGCAGTTCAAGCCGGACTAGCCGCTACGAGCAGTACTTC
.	TRBJ2-3	TRBV29-1	.	CSVDSSSDTQYF	TGCAGCGTCGACAGCTCCAGCGATACGCAGTATTTT
.	TRBJ2-1	TRBV7-9	once	CASSPLGYNEQFF	TGTGCCAGCAGCCCCTTGGGCTACAATGAGCAGTTCTTC
.	TRBJ2-6	TRBV27	.	CASSWYSGANVLTF	TGTGCCAGCAGTTGGTACTCTGGGGCCAACGTCCTGACTTTC
.	TRBJ1-2	TRBV9	few	CASTNPQSGLFGYTF	TGTGCCAGCACCAACCCCCAGAGCGGACTCTTCGGCTACACCTTC
TRBD2	TRBJ2-5	TRBV3-1/TRBV3-2	.	CASSQGFGTSGGARGETQYF	TGTGCCAGCAGCCAAGGTTTCGGGACTAGCGGGGGGGCCCGGGGAGAGACCCAGTACTTC
.	TRBJ1-6	TRBV5-1	.	CASSLGGLDNSPLHF	TGCGCCAGCAGCTTGGGGGGACTAGATAATTCACCCCTCCACTTT
TRBD2	TRBJ2-7	TRBV7-8	once	CASRPTGTSGSEQYF	TGTGCCAGCAGGCCGACCGGGACTAGCGGGAGTGAGCAGTACTTC
TRBD1	TRBJ2-5	TRBV11-2	once	CASRPTGGGQETQYF	TGTGCCAGCAGACCCACAGGGGGCGGGCAAGAGACCCAGTACTTC
.	TRBJ2-1	TRBV5-6	.	CASSSYGTGGLAAQFF	TGTGCCAGCAGCTCATACGGGACAGGGGGACTAGCGGCCCAGTTCTTC
TRBD2	TRBJ2-2	TRBV5-1	.	CASSLHSGRPNTGELFF	TGCGCCAGCAGCTTGCACAGCGGGAGACCGAACACCGGGGAGCTGTTTTTT
.	TRBJ2-5	TRBV25-1	.	CASSRGGGQETQYF	TGTGCCAGCAGCAGGGGTGGGGGTCAAGAGACCCAGTACTTC
.	TRBJ1-2	TRBV7-9	few	CASSLGFGINGYTF	TGTGCCAGCAGCTTAGGTTTTGGAATCAATGGCTACACCTTC
.	TRBJ1-4	TRBV19	few	CASSTVWASGNEKLFF	TGTGCCAGTAGTACCGTTTGGGCCTCGGGTAATGAAAAACTGTTTTTT
.	TRBJ1-2	TRBV5-4	.	CASSPRPSDGYTF	TGTGCCAGCAGCCCCCGGCCCAGCGATGGCTACACCTTC